These 14 T cell receptor beta chains were all obtained from the same sample, sequenced in a study of shared clonotypes between healthy human individuals. Terminally differentiated effector memory CD45RA+ cells were excluded from the naive CD8 cells, which were CD45RO-negative and positively selected for CCR7. Some clones are missing from TCRdb's copy, which holds only in-frame ones; the method was immunoSEQ multiplex PCR. Of some 2 million clones in the sample, roughly 95% were seen once. Sequencing was carried out using naive CD8+ T cells sorted from blood. Every receptor here comes from a man younger than 35 in good health.

V and J are TRBV9 and TRBJ2-2, with no clear D. The germline gives CDR1 SGDLS, CDR2 YYNGEE. The V gene lost 0 bases and the J gene lost 4 bases, with 7 bases spanning the gap. The CDR3 is made up of 14 amino acids. The CDR3, as DNA: TGTGCCAGCAGCGTAGCCGTATTCACCGGGGAGCTGTTTTTT. This sequence encodes CASSVAVFTGELFF.

The table lists this clone with a count of one. The chain has TRBV6-5 and TRBJ2-7, with 9 bases lining up with TRBD1. V lost 9 bases, J lost 1 base, and 1 base stayed unmatched. CDR3 size: 12 residues. Per the germline V gene, CDR1 is MNHEY and CDR2 is SVGAGI. CDR3 sequence: CASGTGSYEQYF. For the CDR3, the DNA is TGTGCCAGTGGGACAGGGTCCTACGAGCAGTACTTC.

This clone appeared a single time. Other DNA sequences in this specimen translate into the identical CDR3. This sequence joins TRBV19 and TRBJ2-7; D tentatively reads TRBD1 or TRBD2 (5 bases each). Trimming took 3 bases from V and 2 from J, leaving 8 bases between them. The germline V gene encodes CDR1 LNHDA and CDR2 SQIVND (reference sequence). This CDR3 has 13 residues. The CDR3 DNA sequence: TGTGCCAGTAGTATGGGACGAACCTACGAGCAGTACTTC. Residues: CASSMGRTYEQYF.

Turning to this clone: Other DNA sequences in the sample encode the same CDR3. The gene calls are TRBV19 and TRBJ1-5, with 7 bases matching TRBD1. After removal of 6 bases from V and 4 bases from J, the junction contained 6 bases not matched to a gene. The CDR3 spans 14 residues. Germline CDR1 LNHDA, CDR2 SQIVND (reference sequence). This chain's CDR3 is CASSIRDRNQPQHF. CDR3 DNA: TGTGCCAGTAGCATCCGGGACAGAAATCAGCCCCAGCATTTT.

The CDR3 reads CASSPWGFSGNQPQHF. The CDR3 bases are TGTGCCAGCAGCCCCTGGGGATTCAGTGGCAATCAGCCCCAGCATTTT. The chain links TRBV7-2 to TRBJ1-5; no definite D call. Trimming took 5 bases from V and 2 from J, leaving 16 bases between them. CDR1 and CDR2 from the germline V gene are SGHTA and FQGNSA. This CDR3 has 16 amino acids. The complete variable domain, with remaining parts taken from reference TRBV7-2 and TRBJ1-5, reads GAGVSQSPSNKVTEKGKDVELRCDPISGHTALYWYRQSLGQGLEFLIYFQGNSAPDKSGLPSDRFSAERTGGSVSTLTIQRTQQEDSAVYLCASSPWGFSGNQPQHFGDGTRLSIL.

This clone was seen just once. This chain connects TRBV6-1 to TRBJ1-2; D is uncertain. Germline values: CDR1 MNHNS, CDR2 SASEGT. V lost 7 bases to trimming and J lost 7 bases, with 10 bases between them. The CDR3 has 11 amino acids. The CDR3, as DNA: TGTGCCAGCACAGAGTTGGTTGGCTACACCTTC. Its protein product is CASTELVGYTF.

V gene TRBV19 combines with J gene TRBJ1-1; D remains unclear. The CDR3 covers 13 residues. The germline V and J ends were trimmed by 3 bases and 6 bases, with 11 bases remaining between them. Germline loops: CDR1 LNHDA, CDR2 SQIVND (reference sequence). CDR3 region: CASSMETWAEAFF. The CDR3 coding sequence is TGTGCCAGTAGTATGGAGACGTGGGCTGAAGCTTTCTTT.

This clone occurred once. This chain joins TRBV7-9 and TRBJ2-1, with D tentatively TRBD1 (6 bases). The CDR3 extends over 13 amino acids. Trimming removed 11 bases at V and 6 bases at J, with 17 bases between. Germline lookup yields CDR1 SEHNR and CDR2 FQNEAQ (reference sequence). Written as DNA, the CDR3 is TGTGCCTCGTACCCAGGGGCCCGCAATGAGCAGTTCTTC. This translates into CASYPGARNEQFF. The whole variable domain, filled in from reference TRBV7-9 and TRBJ2-1, reads DTGVSQNPRHKITKRGQNVTFRCDPISEHNRLYWYRQTLGQGPEFLTYFQNEAQLEKSRLLSDRFSAERPKGSFSTLEIQRTEQGDSAMYLCASYPGARNEQFFGPGTRLTVL.

This clone has more than one count but fewer than ten. The same CDR3 also results from other DNA sequences found in this sample. The chain has TRBV10-3 and TRBJ2-7; tentative D call: TRBD1 (5 bases). V was clipped by 4 bases and J by 3 bases, with 7 bases between them. The CDR3 length is 12 residues. CDR1 and CDR2 (germline): ENHRY, SYGVKD. DNA for the CDR3: TGTGCCATCAGTGGACAGAGCTACGAGCAGTACTTC. It translates to CAISGQSYEQYF.

In the case of this clone: At one end the junction does not follow the germline gene, possibly because of a read error. The chain uses TRBV2 and TRBJ1-1; D is possibly TRBD1 (6 bases). This CDR3 spans 13 amino acids. Germline loops: CDR1 SNHLY, CDR2 FYNNEI. CDR3 sequence reads: CASSELDPLTQGF. The CDR3 DNA follows: TGTGCCAGCAGTGAACTGGATCCACTAACCCAGGGGTTT.

The chain combines TRBV5-4 with TRBJ2-7; maybe TRBD2 (6 bases). The CDR3 has 15 amino acids. Trimming left V 0 bases short and J 4 bases short, with 14 bases between. Germline assignment: CDR1 SGHNT and CDR2 YYREEE (reference sequence). This chain's CDR3 is CASSLAGTPPYEQYF. CDR3 coding DNA: TGTGCCAGCAGCTTGGCCGGGACTCCCCCTTACGAGCAGTACTTC.

The chain links TRBV10-2 to TRBJ2-1; D not resolved. Trimming left V 10 bases short and J 2 bases short, with 12 bases between. The CDR3 extends over 13 amino acids. Germline loops: CDR1 WSHSY, CDR2 SAAADI. CDR3 sequence reads: CATNEDPYNEQFF. The CDR3 DNA is TGCGCCACCAACGAGGATCCCTACAATGAGCAGTTCTTC.

The rearrangement links TRBV28 to TRBJ2-3, with D hard to call. Germline V CDR1 and CDR2: MDHEN, SYDVKM. There are 14 residues in the CDR3. Trimming removed 0 bases from V and 1 base from J, with 5 bases in between. The CDR3 protein is CASSLWGRTDTQYF. The CDR3 DNA is TGTGCCAGCAGTTTATGGGGCCGCACAGATACGCAGTATTTT.

In nucleotides, the CDR3 is TGTGCCAGCTCATCGCAGACCTACGAGCAGTACTTC. This sequence encodes CASSSQTYEQYF. The gene calls are TRBV18 and TRBJ2-7; D is unclear. Germline V gives CDR1 KGHSH, CDR2 LQKENI. With 5 bases removed from V and 2 bases from J, the gap between germline ends came to 7 bases. The CDR3 is 12 amino acids.